This TCR beta chain derives from a study of blood T cell repertoires in COVID-19. Generated by immunoSEQ multiplex PCR, the TCRdb table keeps only in-frame clones and is missing some. The sample comprises approximately 150,000 clones, 82% of which are singletons, and over 15% rests with the top ten. V lost 1 base to trimming and J lost 3 bases; unmatched junction nucleotides: 2. Germline loops: CDR1 GTSNPN, CDR2 SVGIG (reference sequence). This CDR3 has 13 amino acids. Participants were aged roughly 18 to 95 years, lived in about 26 US areas, and enrolled virtually. Symptom resolution, clearance, or two negative PCRs marked the recovered donors of Cohort 3.

V is TRBV30 and J is TRBJ1-2, with 7 bases that match TRBD1. The sequenced sample consisted of PBMCs or T cells enriched from blood (not recorded which). The origin of this receptor is a man aged 55-75 years who had recovered from COVID-19. The CDR3 DNA follows: TGTGCCTGGAGTGCTGGACAGGACTATGGCTACACCTTC. Protein product: CAWSAGQDYGYTF.